The 7 T cell receptor beta chains in this list originate from one sample, sequenced in a study of cytomegalovirus exposure and HLA in healthy donors. Primers: 60 Vbeta forward and 13 Jbeta reverse. Repertoires were generated with immunoSEQ multiplex PCR, while TCRdb's copy carries only in-frame clones and drops some. This table holds under 95,000 clones, less than 85% found once. Sequencing was performed on PBMCs. The receptors here all came from a male donor in good health and CMV-seronegative.

A single count supports this clone. The rearrangement links TRBV29-1 to TRBJ1-1; no definite D call. CDR1 and CDR2 (germline): SQVTM, ANQGSEA. This CDR3 contains 13 residues. The V end lost 6 bases, the J end lost 6 bases, and 17 bases lay between the germline ends. The CDR3 protein is CSVVGGRTSEAFF. The CDR3 DNA is TGCAGCGTCGTTGGAGGCCGTACCTCTGAAGCTTTCTTT. The full variable domain, with the rest looked up from reference TRBV29-1 and TRBJ1-1, is SAVISQKPSRDICQRGTSLTIQCQVDSQVTMMFWYRQQPGQSLTLIATANQGSEATYESGFVIDKFPISRPNLTFSTLTVSNMSPEDSSIYLCSVVGGRTSEAFFGQGTRLTVV.

The chain uses TRBV2 and TRBJ2-7; tentative D call: TRBD2 (5 bases). Germline V gene data show CDR1 as SNHLY and CDR2 as FYNNEI. The CDR3 has 13 amino acids. The V gene lost 10 bases and the J gene lost 1 base, with 14 bases spanning the gap. The CDR3 DNA reads TGTGCCACCAAAGAGGGAGCGTCCTACGAGCAGTACTTC. Translation gives CATKEGASYEQYF.

In its sample, this clone was seen once. The V call is TRBV6-4, the J call TRBJ2-2; weak D call: TRBD2 (6 bases). This CDR3 contains 14 residues. Per the germline V gene, CDR1 is MRHNA and CDR2 is SNTAGT. Trimming took 7 bases from V and 4 from J, leaving 13 bases between them. The CDR3 coding sequence is TGTGCCAGCAAAAATGGCGGGGCCACCGGGGAGCTGTTTTTT. It specifies CASKNGGATGELFF.

The V call is TRBV28, the J call TRBJ2-2; tentatively, D is TRBD1 (5 bases). The CDR3 has 16 residues. Trimming stripped 0 bases from V and 3 bases from J, with 11 bases between. Per the germline V gene, CDR1 is MDHEN and CDR2 is SYDVKM. CDR3 nucleotides: TGTGCCAGCAGTTTATGGCCTCAAGGGGACACCGGGGAGCTGTTTTTT. This codes for CASSLWPQGDTGELFF.

The table lists this clone with a count of one. The chain carries TRBV29-1 and TRBJ1-2, with 7 positions matching TRBD1. The CDR3 contains 14 residues. The germline V gene has CDR1 SQVTM and CDR2 ANQGSEA. V trimming: 7 bases; J trimming: 8 bases; junction bases outside the gene matches: 16. The CDR3 loop reads CSAQINGKGGGYTF. CDR3 nucleotide sequence: TGCAGCGCCCAAATTAATGGGAAAGGGGGCGGCTACACCTTC.

The chain combines TRBV15 with TRBJ2-1; 8 nucleotides match TRBD2. The CDR3 has 16 residues. The V and J ends lost 0 bases and 7 bases, in that order; junction bases with no gene match: 8. Per germline, CDR1 LNHNV and CDR2 YYDKDF (reference sequence). The CDR3 DNA follows: TGTGCCACCAGCAGAGATCCCAGCGGGAGAGCTAATGAGCAGTTCTTC. Protein product: CATSRDPSGRANEQFF.

The V call is TRBV5-1, the J call TRBJ2-5, with 16 bases matching TRBD2. The germline V gene encodes CDR1 SGHRS and CDR2 YFSETQ. V dropped 4 bases and J dropped 3; count of bases not matched to a gene: 3. The CDR3 is 16 residues long. CDR3 DNA sequence: TGCGCCAGCAGCCCCGGGACTAGCGGGAGGGAAGAGACCCAGTACTTC. Protein product: CASSPGTSGREETQYF. Complete variable domain (other parts from reference TRBV5-1 and TRBJ2-5): KAGVTQTPRYLIKTRGQQVTLSCSPISGHRSVSWYQQTPGQGLQFLFEYFSETQRNKGNFPGRFSGRQFSNSRSEMNVSTLELGDSALYLCASSPGTSGREETQYFGPGTRLLVL.